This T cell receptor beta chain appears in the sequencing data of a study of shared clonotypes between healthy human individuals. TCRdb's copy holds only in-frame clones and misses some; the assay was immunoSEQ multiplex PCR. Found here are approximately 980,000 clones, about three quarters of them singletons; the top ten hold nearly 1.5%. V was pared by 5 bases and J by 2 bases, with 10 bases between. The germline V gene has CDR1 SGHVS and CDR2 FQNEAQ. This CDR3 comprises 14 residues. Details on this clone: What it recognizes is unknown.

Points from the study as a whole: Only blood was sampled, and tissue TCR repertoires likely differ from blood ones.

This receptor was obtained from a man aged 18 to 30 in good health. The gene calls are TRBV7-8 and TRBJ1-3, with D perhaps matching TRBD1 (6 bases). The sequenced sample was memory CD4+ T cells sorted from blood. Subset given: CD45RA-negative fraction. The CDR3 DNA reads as TGTGCCAGCAGCAGGGGGGTAGCTGGAAACACCATATATTTT. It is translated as CASSRGVAGNTIYF.